This T cell receptor beta chain was identified during a study of T-cell memory formation after mild COVID-19. Study results and limitations: Clones that contracted from day 15 to 85 had balanced CD4/CD8; later expanders were CD4+ biased. Cross-reactive memory seemingly joined, as some responding clones were found in pre-infection memory. Mainly in CM and EM were contracting CD4+ clones; CD8+ were in EMRA.

This clonotype was picked up a small number of times. The antigen is not known. This CDR3 region has 14 residues. Germline V gene lookup returns CDR1 SGHKS and CDR2 YYEKEE (reference sequence). Trimming cost V 6 bases and J 0 bases; bases outside gene matches: 4. TCRdb independently ran MiXCR on the 5' RACE reads; one entry per CDR3 protein. Of a few hundred thousand distinct CDR3 sequences listed, 7.5% to 10% are singletons. This chain connects TRBV5-5 to TRBJ2-7; 9 positions match TRBD1. This sequence originates from a man aged 18 to 29 who had mild COVID-19 (a few samples of this study predate the infection). Cell type and time point are not known. Sample: PBMCs or a T cell subset sorted from them (not recorded which). As DNA, the CDR3 is TGTGCCAGCACCGGGACAGGGAGCTCCTACGAGCAGTACGTC. This translates into CASTGTGSSYEQYV.